This TCR beta chain was captured in a study of response to subunit inactivated influenza vaccine. MiXCR, applied by TCRdb to the RT-PCR reads, yields one record per CDR3 protein. This sample carries 150,000 to 200,000 distinct CDR3 sequences, approximately 12% of them seen once, and the ten largest clones take about 29%. The CDR3 runs 17 residues. The V segment lost 2 bases and the J segment 4 bases; nucleotides outside the gene matches: 12. CDR1 SGHTA and CDR2 FQGNSA come from the germline V gene. This sample also belongs to another study, concerning T cells expressing NK-cell markers. As reported in that work: The TCR beta cDNA came from 5'RACE template switching with UMIs.

The rearrangement uses TRBV7-2 and TRBJ2-3, with 7 bases aligning to TRBD2. Here the sequenced sample was CD8+ T cells sorted from PBMCs, taken 12 days after vaccination. This clonotype was sampled from a man aged 50 to 60 who received an inactivated influenza vaccine. The CDR3 region has the DNA TGTGCCAGCAGCTTAAAACCCTCTAGCGGCCTTCCAGATACGCAGTATTTT. It specifies CASSLKPSSGLPDTQYF.